These 9 T cell receptor beta chains were all obtained from the same sample, sequenced in a study of blood T cell repertoires in COVID-19. Generated by immunoSEQ multiplex PCR, the TCRdb table keeps only in-frame clones and is missing some. The table includes 150,000 to 200,000 clones, under 85% detected once. Sequencing used peripheral blood. All receptors come from a woman aged 70-85 years with COVID-19, enrolled during active disease.

The CDR3 sequence is CASSPPVGAGNTIYF. The CDR3 DNA reads TGTGCCAGTAGTCCCCCCGTTGGGGCCGGAAACACCATATATTTT. This chain connects TRBV19 to TRBJ1-3, with a possible D match to TRBD1 (5 bases). The CDR3 loop spans 15 amino acids. The germline V gene encodes CDR1 LNHDA and CDR2 SQIVND (reference sequence). Between the trimmed V and J ends, which lost 5 bases and 4 bases, there was a span of 15 bases.

The CDR3 DNA is TGTGCCAGCAGCTTAACGCCTAGCACTGAAGCTTTCTTT. Translation: CASSLTPSTEAFF. This sequence joins TRBV7-3 and TRBJ1-1; D not resolved. The ends were cut back, 0 bases at V and 4 bases at J, with 6 bases in the middle. The germline V gene encodes CDR1 SGHTA and CDR2 FQGTGA. This CDR3 has 13 residues.

The chain recombines TRBV5-4 with TRBJ1-2; D is unclear. This CDR3 spans 15 amino acids. Trimming shortened V by 0 bases and J by 5 bases, and 14 bases separated the two germline ends. Germline CDR1 and CDR2: SGHNT and YYREEE (reference sequence). The CDR3 bases are TGTGCCAGCAGCTTGGTCGAGGAAGGAGTTTATGGCTACACCTTC. This encodes CASSLVEEGVYGYTF.

The chain has TRBV6-6 and TRBJ1-4; D is uncertain. CDR1 is MNHNY and CDR2 is SVGAGI in the germline V gene (reference sequence). V shed 3 bases and J shed 8 bases, with 7 bases lying between them. This CDR3 is built from 12 residues. CDR3 protein: CASSYGPEKLFF. For the CDR3, the DNA is TGTGCCAGCAGTTATGGGCCGGAAAAACTGTTTTTT.

The chain employs TRBV27 and TRBJ2-1; a possible D gene is TRBD2 (6 bases). Per germline, CDR1 MNHEY and CDR2 SMNVEV (reference sequence). There are 18 residues in the CDR3. V was clipped by 4 bases and J by 0 bases, with 19 bases between them. CDR3 DNA sequence: TGTGCCAGCAGTTACGAGGGAGGTACTCTCAGCTCCTACAATGAGCAGTTCTTC. Translation: CASSYEGGTLSSYNEQFF.

The rearrangement joins TRBV5-4 to TRBJ2-3; 13 bases map to TRBD2. The V and J ends lost 1 base and 5 bases, in that order; junction bases with no gene match: 4. The germline V gene encodes CDR1 SGHNT and CDR2 YYREEE (reference sequence). The length of the CDR3 is 16 residues. In DNA, the CDR3 is TGTGCCAGCAGCTTGAGGACTAGCGGGAGTGGAGATACGCAGTATTTT. It is translated as CASSLRTSGSGDTQYF.

The chain combines TRBV7-3 with TRBJ2-6, with D unclear. V was pared by 2 bases and J by 0 bases, with 5 bases between. The CDR3 contains 15 residues. The germline CDR1 and CDR2 sequences are SGHTA and FQGTGA. The DNA of the CDR3 is TGTGCCAGCAGCTTAGGCACCTCTGGGGCCAACGTCCTGACTTTC. Protein product: CASSLGTSGANVLTF.

This clone occurred once. This rearrangement joins TRBV2 to TRBJ1-5; D is undetermined. The germline V gene has CDR1 SNHLY and CDR2 FYNNEI. Trimming removed 2 bases at V and 1 base at J, with 9 bases between. There are 15 residues in the CDR3. For the CDR3, the DNA is TGTGCCAGCAGTGAATTTGGTCTAAGCAATCAGCCCCAGCATTTT. This codes for CASSEFGLSNQPQHF.

V and J are TRBV28 and TRBJ2-7; no clear D. CDR1 and CDR2 from the germline V gene are MDHEN and SYDVKM. The CDR3 loop spans 13 amino acids. The V and J ends lost 5 bases and 6 bases respectively, with 14 bases between them. CDR3 nucleotide sequence: TGTGCCAGCAGTCTCATTACACCGCTCGAGCAGTACTTC. Protein product: CASSLITPLEQYF.